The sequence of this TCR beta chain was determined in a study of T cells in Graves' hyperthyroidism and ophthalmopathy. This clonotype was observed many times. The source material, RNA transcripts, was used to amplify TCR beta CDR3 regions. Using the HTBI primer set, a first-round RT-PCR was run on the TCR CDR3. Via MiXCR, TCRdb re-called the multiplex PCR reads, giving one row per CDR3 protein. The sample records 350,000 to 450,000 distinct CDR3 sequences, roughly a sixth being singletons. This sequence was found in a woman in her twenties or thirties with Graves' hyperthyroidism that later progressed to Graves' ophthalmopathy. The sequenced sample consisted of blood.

The CDR3 here is CASSLVDYNEQFF. In nucleotides, the CDR3 is TGTGCCAGCAGCTTAGTAGATTACAATGAGCAGTTCTTC. The chain recombines TRBV11-1 with TRBJ2-1; D uncertain. Trimming left V 1 base short and J 4 bases short, with 5 bases between. The germline CDR1 and CDR2 sequences are SGHAT and FQDESV (reference sequence). The length of the CDR3 is 13 residues.